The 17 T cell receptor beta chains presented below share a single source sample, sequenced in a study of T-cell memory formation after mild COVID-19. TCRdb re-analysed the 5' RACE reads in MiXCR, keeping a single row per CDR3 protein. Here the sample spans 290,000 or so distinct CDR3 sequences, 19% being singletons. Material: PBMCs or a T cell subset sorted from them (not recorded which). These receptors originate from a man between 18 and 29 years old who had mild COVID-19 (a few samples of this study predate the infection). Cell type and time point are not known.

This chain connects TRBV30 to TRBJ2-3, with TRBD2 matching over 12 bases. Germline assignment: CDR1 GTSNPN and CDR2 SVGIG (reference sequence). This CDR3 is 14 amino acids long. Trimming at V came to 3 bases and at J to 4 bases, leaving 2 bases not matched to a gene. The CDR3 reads CAWSGTSGPDTQYF. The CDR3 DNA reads TGTGCCTGGAGCGGGACTAGCGGGCCAGATACGCAGTATTTT.

CDR3 in amino acids: CASSFEGGIQYF. The CDR3 region has the DNA TGTGCCAGCAGTTTCGAGGGAGGCATTCAGTACTTC. This sequence joins TRBV12-3 or TRBV12-4 and TRBJ2-4; TRBD2 might be the D (6 bases). The V and J ends lost 3 bases and 9 bases respectively, with 9 bases between them. This CDR3 contains 12 residues.

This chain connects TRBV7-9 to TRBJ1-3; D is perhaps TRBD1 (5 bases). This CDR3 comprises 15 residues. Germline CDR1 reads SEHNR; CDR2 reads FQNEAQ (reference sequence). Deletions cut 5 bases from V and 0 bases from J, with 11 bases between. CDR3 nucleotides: TGTGCCAGCAGCCTCGGGGCCATCTCTGGAAACACCATATATTTT. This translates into CASSLGAISGNTIYF.

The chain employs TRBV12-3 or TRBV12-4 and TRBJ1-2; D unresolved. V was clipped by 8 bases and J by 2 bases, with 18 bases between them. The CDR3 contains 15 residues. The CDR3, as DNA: TGTGCCAGCGGAGACCAGGCGGCAGCGAACTATGGCTACACCTTC. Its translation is CASGDQAAANYGYTF.

CDR3 bases: TGCGCCAGCAGCCAAGATTCGGGAAACACCATATATTTT. Its translation is CASSQDSGNTIYF. The rearrangement uses TRBV4-3 and TRBJ1-3; no reliable D call. Per the germline V gene, CDR1 is LGHNA and CDR2 is YSLEER. CDR3 length equals 13 residues. The V gene lost 0 bases and the J gene lost 4 bases, with 4 bases spanning the gap.

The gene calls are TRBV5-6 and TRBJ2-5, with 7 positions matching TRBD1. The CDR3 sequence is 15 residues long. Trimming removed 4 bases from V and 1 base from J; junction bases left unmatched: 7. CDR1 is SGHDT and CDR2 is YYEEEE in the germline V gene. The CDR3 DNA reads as TGTGCCAGCAGCGGTACGGACAGGACCCAAGAGACCCAGTACTTC. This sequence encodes CASSGTDRTQETQYF.

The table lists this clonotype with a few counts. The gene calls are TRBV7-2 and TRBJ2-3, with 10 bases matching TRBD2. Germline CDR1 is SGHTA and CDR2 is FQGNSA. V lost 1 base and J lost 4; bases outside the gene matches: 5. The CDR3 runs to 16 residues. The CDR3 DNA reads TGTGCCAGCAGCTTAGAGGCTAGCGGGGGTGCAGATACGCAGTATTTT. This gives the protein CASSLEASGGADTQYF.

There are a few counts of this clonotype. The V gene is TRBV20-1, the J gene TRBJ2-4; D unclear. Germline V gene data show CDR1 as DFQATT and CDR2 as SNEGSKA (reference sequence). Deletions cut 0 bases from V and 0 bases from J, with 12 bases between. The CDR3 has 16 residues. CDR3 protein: CSARDVQRIAKNIQYF. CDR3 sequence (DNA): TGCAGTGCTAGAGATGTACAAAGAATAGCCAAAAACATTCAGTACTTC.

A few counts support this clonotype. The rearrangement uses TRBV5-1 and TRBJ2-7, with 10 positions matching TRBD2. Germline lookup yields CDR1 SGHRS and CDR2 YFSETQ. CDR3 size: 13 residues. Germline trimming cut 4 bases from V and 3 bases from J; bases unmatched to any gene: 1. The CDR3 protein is CASSPSGGYEQYF. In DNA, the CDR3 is TGCGCCAGCAGCCCTAGCGGGGGCTACGAGCAGTACTTC. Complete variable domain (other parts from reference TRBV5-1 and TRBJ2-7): KAGVTQTPRYLIKTRGQQVTLSCSPISGHRSVSWYQQTPGQGLQFLFEYFSETQRNKGNFPGRFSGRQFSNSRSEMNVSTLELGDSALYLCASSPSGGYEQYFGPGTRLTVT.

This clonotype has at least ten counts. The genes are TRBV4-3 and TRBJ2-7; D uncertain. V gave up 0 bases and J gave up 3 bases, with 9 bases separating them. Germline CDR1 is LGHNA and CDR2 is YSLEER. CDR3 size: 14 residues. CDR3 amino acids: CASSQDPGFYEQYF. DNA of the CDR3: TGCGCCAGCAGCCAAGATCCCGGCTTCTACGAGCAGTACTTC.

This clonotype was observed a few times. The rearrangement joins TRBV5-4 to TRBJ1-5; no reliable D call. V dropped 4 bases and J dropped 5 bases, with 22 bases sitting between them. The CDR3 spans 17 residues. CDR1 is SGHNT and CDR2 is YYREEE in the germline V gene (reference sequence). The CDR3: CASSEHQDVQRHQPQHF. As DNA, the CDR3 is TGTGCCAGCAGCGAACACCAGGACGTACAAAGGCATCAGCCCCAGCATTTT.

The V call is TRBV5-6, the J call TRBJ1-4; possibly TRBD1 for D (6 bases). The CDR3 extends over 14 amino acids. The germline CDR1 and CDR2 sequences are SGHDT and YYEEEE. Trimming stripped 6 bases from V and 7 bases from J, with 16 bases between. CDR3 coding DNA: TGTGCCAGCACCCCGAGGGGGGCTAGTGAAAAACTGTTTTTT. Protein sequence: CASTPRGASEKLFF.

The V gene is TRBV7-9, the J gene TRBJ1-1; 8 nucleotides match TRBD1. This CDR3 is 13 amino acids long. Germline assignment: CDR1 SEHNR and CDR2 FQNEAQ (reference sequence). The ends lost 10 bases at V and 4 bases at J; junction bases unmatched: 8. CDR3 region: CAIADRVGTEAFF. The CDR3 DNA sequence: TGTGCCATCGCGGACAGGGTGGGCACTGAAGCTTTCTTT.

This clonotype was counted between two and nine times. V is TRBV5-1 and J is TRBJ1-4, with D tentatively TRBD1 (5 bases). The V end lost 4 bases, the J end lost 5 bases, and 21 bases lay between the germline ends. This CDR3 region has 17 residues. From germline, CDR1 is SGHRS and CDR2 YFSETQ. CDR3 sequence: CASSPNLHRTQNEKLFF. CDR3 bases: TGCGCCAGCAGCCCGAACCTCCACAGGACCCAAAATGAAAAACTGTTTTTT.

Here the CDR3 DNA reads TGTGCCAGCAGTTACCAGACTGGCCGAGATACGCAGTATTTT. Translating gives CASSYQTGRDTQYF. The rearrangement uses TRBV6-5 and TRBJ2-3, with D unclear. This CDR3 is built from 14 residues. With 2 bases removed from V and 5 bases from J, the gap between germline ends came to 11 bases. Germline values: CDR1 MNHEY, CDR2 SVGAGI.

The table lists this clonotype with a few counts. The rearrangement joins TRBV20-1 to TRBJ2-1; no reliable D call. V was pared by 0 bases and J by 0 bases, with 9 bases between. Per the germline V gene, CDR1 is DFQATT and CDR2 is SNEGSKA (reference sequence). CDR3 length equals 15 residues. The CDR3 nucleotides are TGCAGTGCTAGAGATGATCTTAGCTCCTACAATGAGCAGTTCTTC. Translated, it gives CSARDDLSSYNEQFF.

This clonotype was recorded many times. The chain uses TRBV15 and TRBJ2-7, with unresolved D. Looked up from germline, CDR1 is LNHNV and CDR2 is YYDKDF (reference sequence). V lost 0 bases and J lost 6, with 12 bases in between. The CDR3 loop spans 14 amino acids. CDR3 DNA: TGTGCCACCAGCAGAGATTTTGATGGTTCCGAGCAGTACGTC. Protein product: CATSRDFDGSEQYV.